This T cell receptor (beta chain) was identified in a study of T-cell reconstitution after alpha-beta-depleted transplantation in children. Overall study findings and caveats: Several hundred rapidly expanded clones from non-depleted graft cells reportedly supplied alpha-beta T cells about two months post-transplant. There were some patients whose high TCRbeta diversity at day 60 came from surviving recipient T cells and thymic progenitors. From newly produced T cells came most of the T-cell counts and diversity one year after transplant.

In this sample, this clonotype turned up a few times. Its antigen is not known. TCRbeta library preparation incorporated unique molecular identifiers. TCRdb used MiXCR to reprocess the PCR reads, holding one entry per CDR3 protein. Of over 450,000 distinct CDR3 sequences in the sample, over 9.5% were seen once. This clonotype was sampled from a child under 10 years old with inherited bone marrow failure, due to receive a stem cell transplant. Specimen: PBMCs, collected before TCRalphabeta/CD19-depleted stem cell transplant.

The CDR3 loop is CASSQDWLGGELFF. For the CDR3, the DNA is TGCGCCAGCAGCCAAGATTGGCTCGGGGGCGAACTGTTTTTT. The chain joins TRBV4-3 to TRBJ1-4; perhaps TRBD1 as D (6 bases). This CDR3 contains 14 residues. Trimming shortened V by 0 bases and J by 12 bases, and 14 bases separated the two germline ends. The germline CDR1 and CDR2 sequences are LGHNA and YSLEER.